The rows below give T cell receptor beta chains drawn from one sample of a study of cytomegalovirus exposure and HLA in healthy donors. Clones were read by immunoSEQ multiplex PCR, and TCRdb kept only the in-frame ones, dropping some. The sample lists 55,000 to 70,000 clones, about 61% seen once, with over 2.5% in the top ten. The specimen was PBMCs. The receptors here all came from a woman aged 45 to 65 in good health and CMV-seronegative. CDR3s include the opening cysteine and the closing phenylalanine or tryptophan. The D gene is left open where the match is weak. Size values are once, few and many counts, or a class for expanded clones, and some rows have none.

.	TRBV15	TRBJ1-1	.	CATSSWTAGEAFF	TGTGCCACCAGCTCTTGGACAGCCGGTGAAGCTTTCTTT
TRBD2	TRBV7-2	TRBJ2-1	.	CASSSDPGLAEIGQFF	TGTGCCAGCAGCTCCGACCCGGGACTAGCGGAAATAGGGCAGTTCTTC
.	TRBV14	TRBJ2-7	once	CASSQTNHPISEQYF	TGTGCCAGCAGCCAGACAAATCACCCCATCTCCGAGCAGTACTTC
.	TRBV11-2	TRBJ2-7	.	CASRGLGGGFRYEQYF	TGTGCCAGCAGGGGGTTAGGGGGGGGATTTCGATACGAGCAGTACTTC
.	TRBV6-5	TRBJ1-5	.	CASRRQPNSNQPQHF	TGTGCCAGCAGGAGACAGCCAAATAGCAATCAGCCCCAGCATTTT
.	TRBV7-3	TRBJ2-5	.	CASSLDVAGKTQYF	TGTGCCAGCAGCTTAGATGTGGCAGGGAAGACCCAGTACTTC
.	TRBV11-1	TRBJ2-5	.	CASSLVTGVLETQYF	TGTGCCAGCAGCTTAGTGACAGGAGTGCTGGAGACCCAGTACTTC
TRBD2	TRBV5-1	TRBJ2-7	.	CASSLALTSGIHEQYF	TGCGCCAGCAGCTTGGCGCTGACTAGCGGGATTCACGAGCAGTACTTC
.	TRBV28	TRBJ2-6	.	CASERANVLTF	TGTGCCAGCGAGAGGGCCAACGTCCTGACTTTC
.	TRBV5-1	TRBJ1-5	.	CASSLVGAGQPQHF	TGCGCCAGCAGCTTGGTGGGGGCCGGTCAGCCCCAGCATTTT
.	TRBV29-1	TRBJ2-5	.	CSVERGGETQYF	TGCAGCGTTGAACGGGGTGGGGAGACCCAGTACTTC
TRBD2	TRBV29-1	TRBJ2-1	.	CSVDGLAGDENEQFF	TGCAGCGTTGATGGACTAGCGGGAGATGAGAATGAGCAGTTCTTC
.	TRBV30	TRBJ1-1	.	CASPGVMNTEAFF	TGTGCCTCCCCAGGGGTGATGAACACTGAAGCTTTCTTT
.	TRBV6-5	TRBJ2-5	.	CASSYGGSDGETQYF	TGTGCCAGCAGTTACGGTGGGAGTGACGGGGAGACCCAGTACTTC
.	TRBV5-1	TRBJ2-7	.	CASSVRTEPYEQYF	TGCGCCAGCAGCGTTCGGACAGAGCCCTACGAGCAGTACTTC
.	TRBV19	TRBJ2-7	few	CASSQTSSYYEQYF	TGTGCCAGTAGTCAGACTAGTAGTTATTACGAGCAGTACTTC
.	TRBV30	TRBJ1-1	.	CAWSLMSNTEAFF	TGTGCCTGGAGTTTAATGTCGAACACTGAAGCTTTCTTT